This TCR beta chain was documented in a study of blood T cell repertoires in COVID-19. Across the study: Researchers got acute and convalescent COVID-19 samples from the United States, Italy and Spain.

Original handling: Scientists estimated how many nucleated cells there were by amplifying reference gene primers. The data were produced by immunoSEQ multiplex PCR, yet TCRdb's version contains in-frame clones alone and is incomplete. V and J calls and clone size are given by that table; D and trimming were obtained from the DNA. The table has roughly 21,000 clones, roughly 85% seen once; the top ten hold 6.5% to 8%. CDR1 is SQVTM, CDR2 ANQGSEA, per germline. The CDR3 is 13 residues long. The V gene end was trimmed by 7 bases and the J gene end by 5 bases; junction bases not matched to a gene: 10. This clone has just one count.

The gene calls are TRBV29-1 and TRBJ2-5; 7 bases agree with TRBD1. The sequence was collected from a human donor in a cohort sampled during active COVID-19. Sample: peripheral blood. Written as DNA, the CDR3 is TGCAGCGGAGCCGTTTTGACAGGGGAGACCCAGTACTTC. Translated: CSGAVLTGETQYF.